This TCR beta chain stems from a study of CD8+ T cells in alopecia areata. Study background: At a dose of 5 to 10 mg twice daily, oral tofacitinib was given to treated patients. Tofacitinib therapy took 6 to 18 months; 6 months off drug came after.

cDNA reverse transcribed from extracted RNA served as the sequencing template. The table came from immunoSEQ multiplex PCR; TCRdb's copy has only in-frame clones and leaves some out. Of some 170,000 clones in the sample, approximately 59% are singletons; the top ten hold approximately 15%. The length of the CDR3 is 13 residues. Looked up from germline, CDR1 is SQVTM and CDR2 is ANQGSEA. V was cut by 1 base and J by 3 bases, with 8 bases left in between. Lesional scalp punch biopsies and peripheral blood were collected from alopecia areata patients. Whole-study results and caveats: Higher clonality and more expanded CD8+ clones appeared in lesional than normal scalp.

Note on this clone: As yet, its antigen is unknown.

The gene calls are TRBV29-1 and TRBJ2-3; no definite D call. The TCR was taken from a human donor with alopecia areata. The sample in question was CD4+ T cells sorted from blood, obtained at week 0. CDR3 coding DNA: TGCAGCGTTGAAGTCGACGGAACAGATACGCAGTATTTT. Amino acid sequence: CSVEVDGTDTQYF.